Here is one T cell receptor beta chain with its context. Its antigen is unidentified. Germline loops: CDR1 MGHDK, CDR2 SYGVNS. The CDR3 is made up of 12 amino acids. This record belongs to a study of graft-versus-host responses after intestinal transplantation. Overall study results and limits: GvH clones detected in recipient marrow included some appearing first in ileum or blood. Early post-transplant HvG declines showed an association with peak circulating GvH clone levels. The presence of high graft-versus-host to host-versus-graft clonal ratios in allografts characterized patients with graft-donor T cell macrochimerism.

Data came from immunoSEQ multiplex PCR; TCRdb stores just in-frame clones and leaves some out. The sample contains roughly 100,000 clones, 87% of which appear only once. This receptor was obtained from a human donor who received an intestinal transplant. The chain is built from TRBV25-1 and TRBJ2-7; 9 bases match TRBD2. Sequences were derived from unstimulated CD4+ T cells sorted from spleen or lymph node cells, sampled before intestinal transplant. The CDR3 DNA is TGTGCTTCAGCGGGGGGACCCTACGAGCAGTACTTC. Translating gives CASAGGPYEQYF.